The text below deals with one TCR beta chain. The same CDR3 is also encoded by other DNA sequences in this sample. The entry originates in a study of blood T cell repertoires in COVID-19. Study-wide background: Nucleic acid was either cDNA or gDNA, and it came from T cells, B-cell-depleted T cells, or PBMCs.

In the authors' workflow: It was from reference gene primer amplification that nucleated cell counts were estimated. TCRdb's copy holds only in-frame clones and misses some; the assay was immunoSEQ multiplex PCR. The DNA gave D and trimming, while V, J and clone size come from that table. This table holds over 100,000 clones, 70% to 85% found once. Germline values: CDR1 SNHLY, CDR2 FYNNEI. This CDR3 comprises 14 residues. The V and J ends lost 4 bases and 4 bases respectively, with 13 bases between them. The receptor's source is a woman in her seventies with acute or convalescent COVID-19. Material: peripheral blood. This sequence joins TRBV2 and TRBJ2-5; tentative D call: TRBD1 (6 bases). In DNA form, the CDR3 reads TGTGCCAGCAGTGTAGGCAGGGGCGGAGAGACCCAGTACTTC. It translates to CASSVGRGGETQYF.